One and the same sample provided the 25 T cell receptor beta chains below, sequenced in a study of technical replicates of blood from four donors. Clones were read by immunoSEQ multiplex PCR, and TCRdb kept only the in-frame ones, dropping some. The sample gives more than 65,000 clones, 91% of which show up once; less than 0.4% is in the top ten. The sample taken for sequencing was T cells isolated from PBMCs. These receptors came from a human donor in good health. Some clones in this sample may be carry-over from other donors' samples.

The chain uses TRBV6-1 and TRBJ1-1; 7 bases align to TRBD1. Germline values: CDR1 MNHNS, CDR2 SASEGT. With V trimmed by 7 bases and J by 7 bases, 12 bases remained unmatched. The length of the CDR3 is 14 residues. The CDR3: CASTPRDSTYEAFF. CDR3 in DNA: TGTGCCAGCACCCCCCGGGACAGTACTTATGAAGCTTTCTTT.

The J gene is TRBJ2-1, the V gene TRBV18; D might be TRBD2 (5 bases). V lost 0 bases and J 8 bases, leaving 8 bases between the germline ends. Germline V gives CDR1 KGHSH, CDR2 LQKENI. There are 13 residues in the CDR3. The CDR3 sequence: CASSPPPSYEQFF. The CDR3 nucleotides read TGTGCCAGCTCACCACCGCCTAGCTATGAGCAGTTCTTC.

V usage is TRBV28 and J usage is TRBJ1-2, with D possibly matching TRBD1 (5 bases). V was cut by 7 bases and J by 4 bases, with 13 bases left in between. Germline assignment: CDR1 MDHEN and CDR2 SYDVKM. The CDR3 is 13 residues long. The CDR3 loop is CASNQGVGYGYTF. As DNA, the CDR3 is TGTGCCAGCAACCAAGGGGTTGGCTATGGCTACACCTTC.

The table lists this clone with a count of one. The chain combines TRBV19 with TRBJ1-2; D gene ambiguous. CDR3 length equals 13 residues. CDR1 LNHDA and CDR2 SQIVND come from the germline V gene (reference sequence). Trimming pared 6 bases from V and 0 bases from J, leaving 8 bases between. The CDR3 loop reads CASRSGTNYGYTF. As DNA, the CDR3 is TGTGCCAGTAGGTCCGGGACTAACTATGGCTACACCTTC.

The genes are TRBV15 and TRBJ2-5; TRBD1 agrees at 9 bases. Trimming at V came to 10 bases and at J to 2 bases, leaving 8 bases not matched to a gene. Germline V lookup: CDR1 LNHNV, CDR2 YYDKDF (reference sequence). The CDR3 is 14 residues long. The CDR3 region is CASDRGIGQETQYF. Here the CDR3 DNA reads TGTGCCAGCGACAGGGGGATTGGGCAAGAGACCCAGTACTTC.

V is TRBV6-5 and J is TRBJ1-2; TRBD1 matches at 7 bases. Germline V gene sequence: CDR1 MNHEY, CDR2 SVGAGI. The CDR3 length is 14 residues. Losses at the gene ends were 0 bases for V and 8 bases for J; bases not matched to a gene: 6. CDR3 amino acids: CASSYSQRGLGYTF. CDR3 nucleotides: TGTGCCAGCAGTTACTCGCAGAGGGGGCTGGGCTACACCTTC.

The CDR3 DNA is TGTGCCAGCAGCAATTTCGGGACAGGGGGTCATGTGGGCTATGGCTACACCTTC. Residues: CASSNFGTGGHVGYGYTF. The chain employs TRBV7-9 and TRBJ1-2; 11 positions agree with TRBD1. This CDR3 region has 18 residues. J lost 4 bases, V lost 5 bases, and 15 bases had no gene match. CDR1 is SEHNR, CDR2 FQNEAQ, per germline (reference sequence).

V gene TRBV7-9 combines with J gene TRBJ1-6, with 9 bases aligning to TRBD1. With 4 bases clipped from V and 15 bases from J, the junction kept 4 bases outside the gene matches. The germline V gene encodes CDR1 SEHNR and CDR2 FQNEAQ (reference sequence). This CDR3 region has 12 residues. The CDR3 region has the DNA TGTGCCAGCAGCTACCCGACAGGGGGCCTCCACTTT. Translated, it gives CASSYPTGGLHF. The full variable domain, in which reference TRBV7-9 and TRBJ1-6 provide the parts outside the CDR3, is DTGVSQNPRHKITKRGQNVTFRCDPISEHNRLYWYRQTLGQGPEFLTYFQNEAQLEKSRLLSDRFSAERPKGSFSTLEIQRTEQGDSAMYLCASSYPTGGLHFGNGTRLTVT.

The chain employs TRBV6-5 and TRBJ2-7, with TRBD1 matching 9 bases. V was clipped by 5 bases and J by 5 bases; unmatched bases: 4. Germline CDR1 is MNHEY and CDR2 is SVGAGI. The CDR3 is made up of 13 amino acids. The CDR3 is CASSRQGGHEQYF. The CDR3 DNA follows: TGTGCCAGCAGTCGACAGGGGGGCCACGAGCAGTACTTC.

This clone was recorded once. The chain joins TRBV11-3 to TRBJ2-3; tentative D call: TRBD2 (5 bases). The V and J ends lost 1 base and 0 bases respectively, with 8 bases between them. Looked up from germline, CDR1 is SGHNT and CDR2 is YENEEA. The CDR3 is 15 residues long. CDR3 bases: TGTGCCAGCAGCTTAGGTCTAGCTAGCACAGATACGCAGTATTTT. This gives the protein CASSLGLASTDTQYF. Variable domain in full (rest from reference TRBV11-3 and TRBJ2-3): EAGVVQSPRYKIIEKKQPVAFWCNPISGHNTLYWYLQNLGQGPELLIRYENEEAVDDSQLPKDRFSAERLKGVDSTLKIQPAELGDSAVYLCASSLGLASTDTQYFGPGTRLTVL.

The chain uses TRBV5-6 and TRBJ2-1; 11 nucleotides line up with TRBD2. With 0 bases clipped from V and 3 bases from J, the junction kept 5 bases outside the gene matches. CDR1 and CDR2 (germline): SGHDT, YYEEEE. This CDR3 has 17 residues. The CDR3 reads CASSLALTSGGYNEQFF. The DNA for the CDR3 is TGTGCCAGCAGCTTGGCGCTAACTAGCGGGGGCTACAATGAGCAGTTCTTC.

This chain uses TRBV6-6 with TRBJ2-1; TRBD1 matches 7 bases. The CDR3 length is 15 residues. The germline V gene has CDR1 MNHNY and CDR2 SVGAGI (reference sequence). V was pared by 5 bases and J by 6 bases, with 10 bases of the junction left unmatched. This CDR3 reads CASSLSRQGRNEQFF. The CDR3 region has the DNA TGTGCCAGCAGTCTAAGCAGACAGGGACGCAATGAGCAGTTCTTC.

The CDR3 sequence is CASSTRGGRDGYTF. The CDR3 region has the DNA TGTGCCAGCAGCACGAGGGGGGGGCGCGATGGCTACACCTTC. The J gene is TRBJ1-2, the V gene TRBV2, with D possibly being TRBD1 (6 bases). Trimming took 6 bases from V and 6 from J, leaving 17 bases between them. The CDR3 extends over 14 amino acids. CDR1 is SNHLY, CDR2 FYNNEI, per germline. The full variable domain, its missing parts supplied by reference TRBV2 and TRBJ1-2, is EPEVTQTPSHQVTQMGQEVILRCVPISNHLYFYWYRQILGQKVEFLVSFYNNEISEKSEIFDDQFSVERPDGSNFTLKIRSTKLEDSAMYFCASSTRGGRDGYTFGSGTRLTVV.

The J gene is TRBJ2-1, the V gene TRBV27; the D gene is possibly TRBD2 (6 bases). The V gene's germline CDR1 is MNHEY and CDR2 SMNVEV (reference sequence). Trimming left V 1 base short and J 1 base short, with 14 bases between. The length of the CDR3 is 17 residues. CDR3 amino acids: CASSLFGPGDSYNEQFF. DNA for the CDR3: TGTGCCAGCAGTTTATTCGGGCCGGGAGATTCCTACAATGAGCAGTTCTTC.

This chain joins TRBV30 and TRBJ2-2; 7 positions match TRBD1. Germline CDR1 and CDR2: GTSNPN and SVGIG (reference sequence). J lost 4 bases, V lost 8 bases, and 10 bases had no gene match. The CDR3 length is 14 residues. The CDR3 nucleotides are TGTGCCAACGAGGGGGCGCGAAGCACCGGGGAGCTGTTTTTT. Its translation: CANEGARSTGELFF. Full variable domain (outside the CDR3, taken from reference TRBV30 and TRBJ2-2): SQTIHQWPATLVQPVGSPLSLECTVEGTSNPNLYWYRQAAGRGLQLLFYSVGIGQISSEVPQNLSASRPQDRQFILSSKKLLLSDSGFYLCANEGARSTGELFFGEGSRLTVL.

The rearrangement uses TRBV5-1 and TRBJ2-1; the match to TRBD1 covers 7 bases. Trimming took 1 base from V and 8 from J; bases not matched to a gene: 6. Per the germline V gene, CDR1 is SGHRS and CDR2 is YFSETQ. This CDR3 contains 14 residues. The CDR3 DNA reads TGCGCCAGCAGCTTGAGCCTACAGGGGTATGAGCAGTTCTTC. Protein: CASSLSLQGYEQFF.

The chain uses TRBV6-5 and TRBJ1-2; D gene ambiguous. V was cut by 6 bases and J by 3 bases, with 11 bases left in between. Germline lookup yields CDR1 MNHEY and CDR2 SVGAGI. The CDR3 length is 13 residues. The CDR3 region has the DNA TGTGCCAGCAGCCTACGCCCTTACTATGGCTACACCTTC. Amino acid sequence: CASSLRPYYGYTF.

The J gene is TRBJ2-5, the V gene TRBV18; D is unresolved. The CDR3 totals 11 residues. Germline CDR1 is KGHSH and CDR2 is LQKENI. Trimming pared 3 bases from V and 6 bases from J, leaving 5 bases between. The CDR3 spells CASSPSKTQYF. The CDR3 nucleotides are TGTGCCAGCTCACCGAGTAAGACCCAGTACTTC.

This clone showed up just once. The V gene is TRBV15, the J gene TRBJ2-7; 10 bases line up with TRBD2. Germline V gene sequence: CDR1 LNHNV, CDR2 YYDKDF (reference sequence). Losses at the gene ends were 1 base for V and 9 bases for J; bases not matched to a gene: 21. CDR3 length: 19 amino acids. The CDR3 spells CATSRGKGNRAGGPEMQYF. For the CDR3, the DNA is TGTGCCACCAGCAGAGGGAAGGGTAATAGAGCGGGAGGGCCTGAAATGCAGTACTTC.

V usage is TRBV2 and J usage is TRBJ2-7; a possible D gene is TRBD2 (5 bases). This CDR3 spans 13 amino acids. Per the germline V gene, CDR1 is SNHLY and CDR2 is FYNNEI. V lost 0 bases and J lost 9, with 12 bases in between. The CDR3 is CASSEASWTLQYF. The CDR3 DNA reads TGTGCCAGCAGTGAAGCGTCCTGGACTCTGCAGTACTTC.

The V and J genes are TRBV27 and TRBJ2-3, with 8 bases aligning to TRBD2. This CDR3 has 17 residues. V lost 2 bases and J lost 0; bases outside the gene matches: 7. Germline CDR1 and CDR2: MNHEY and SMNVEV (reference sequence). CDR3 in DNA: TGTGCCAGCAGTTTAGGACTAGCAGACACTAGCACAGATACGCAGTATTTT. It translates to CASSLGLADTSTDTQYF.

CDR3 DNA: TGTGCCAGCAGCGTAGTGGCGGCTACGCAACGGCAGTACTTC. Protein product: CASSVVAATQRQYF. The chain links TRBV9 to TRBJ2-7; D is uncertain. Per the germline V gene, CDR1 is SGDLS and CDR2 is YYNGEE. CDR3 size: 14 residues. Trimming cost V 0 bases and J 9 bases, with 16 bases left between them.

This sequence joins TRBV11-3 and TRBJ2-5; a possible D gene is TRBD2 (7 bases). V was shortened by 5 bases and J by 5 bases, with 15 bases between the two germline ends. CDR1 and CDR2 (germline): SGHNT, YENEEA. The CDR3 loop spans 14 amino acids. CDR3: CASSQGGALETQYF. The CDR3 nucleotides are TGTGCCAGCAGCCAAGGGGGGGCTTTGGAGACCCAGTACTTC.

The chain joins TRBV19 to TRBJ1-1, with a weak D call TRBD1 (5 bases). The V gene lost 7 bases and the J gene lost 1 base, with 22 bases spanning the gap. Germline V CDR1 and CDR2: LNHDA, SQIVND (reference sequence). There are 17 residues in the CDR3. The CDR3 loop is CASTREGKAGPNTEAFF. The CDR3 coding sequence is TGTGCCAGTACCCGAGAAGGGAAGGCAGGGCCGAACACTGAAGCTTTCTTT.

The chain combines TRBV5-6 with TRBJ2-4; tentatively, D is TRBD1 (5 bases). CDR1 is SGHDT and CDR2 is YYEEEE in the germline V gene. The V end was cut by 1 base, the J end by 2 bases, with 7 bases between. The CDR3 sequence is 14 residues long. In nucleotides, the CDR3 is TGTGCCAGCAGCTTGAAGGGGACCAAAAACATTCAGTACTTC. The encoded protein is CASSLKGTKNIQYF. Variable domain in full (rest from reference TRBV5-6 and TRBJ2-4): DAGVTQSPTHLIKTRGQQVTLRCSPKSGHDTVSWYQQALGQGPQFIFQYYEEEERQRGNFPDRFSGHQFPNYSSELNVNALLLGDSALYLCASSLKGTKNIQYFGAGTRLSVL.